The table lists the clone carrying this T cell receptor (beta chain) with many counts. The sample comes from a study of kidney transplant recipient with SARS-CoV-2 infection. Trimming cost V 5 bases and J 4 bases, with 23 bases left between them. Germline values: CDR1 MNHGY, CDR2 SVAAGI. This CDR3 spans 17 amino acids. TCRdb passed the reads through MiXCR, listing each CDR3 protein once. The sample lists approximately 250,000 distinct CDR3 sequences; around 26% were seen once. The specimen was a blood sample, collected at baseline and around day 120 from a kidney transplant recipient. The sequence came from a male patient aged 30 to 39 who had COVID-19 and was a kidney transplant recipient. The graft donor may have given rise to some T cells. V and J are TRBV6-9 and TRBJ1-2; D gene ambiguous. The CDR3 reads CASSEVAPYGKTYGYTF. The DNA for the CDR3 is TGTGCCAGCAGTGAGGTGGCGCCTTACGGAAAGACCTATGGCTACACCTTC.